This T cell receptor (beta chain) originates from a study of CD8 T cells in ankylosing spondylitis. TCRdb recomputed calls from the 5' RACE reads with MiXCR, one row per CDR3 protein. The sample contains some 800,000 distinct CDR3 sequences, about an eighth of which appear only once. Study results and limitations: Ankylosing spondylitis blood seemed to carry a telltale TCR beta motif made of several highly homologous variants. A number of the motif variants had already been described in reactive arthritis synovial fluid and blood.

Concerning this clonotype: Antigen unknown.

This receptor was identified in a male donor with ankylosing spondylitis. The sequenced sample was blood, either unsorted or a sorted T cell fraction (not recorded which).

The CDR3, as DNA: TGCGCCAGCAGTGACGGGGGAAGGTATGGCTACACCTTC. Translating gives CASSDGGRYGYTF. The V and J genes are TRBV10-1 and TRBJ1-2, with D possibly matching TRBD1 (5 bases). The CDR3 is made up of 13 amino acids. The V end lost 3 bases, the J end lost 5 bases, and 10 bases lay between the germline ends. Germline V CDR1 and CDR2: WNHNN, SYGVQD (reference sequence).